This T cell receptor (beta chain) was identified during a study of glioma-infiltrating T cells. Findings and caveats of the study: Above-expected tissue-blood divergence occurred in all gliomas, most in low-grade ones. Very few CDR3 sequences were shared between tissue and blood.

TCR alpha and beta CDR3 regions were amplified from RNA using iRepertoire nested multiplex PCR. Tissue mRNA or PBMC total RNA, 100-400 ng, went into one-step reverse transcription and amplification. TCRdb passed the multiplex PCR reads through MiXCR, listing each CDR3 protein once. Here the sample spans more than 90,000 distinct CDR3 sequences, roughly 40% being singletons. CDR3 length: 14 residues. V gave up 4 bases and J gave up 2 bases, with 14 bases separating them. Germline-derived CDR1 and CDR2 are SQVTM and ANQGSEA. Comment on this clonotype: Its cognate antigen is unknown. A much bigger clone sits one base away, suggesting this may be a read error.

This TCR was sampled from a human donor with low-grade glioma or glioblastoma, undergoing nonglioma brain surgery, or in good health (not recorded which). This chain links TRBV29-1 with TRBJ2-5; D not resolved. The sample was glioma tissue, nonneoplastic brain tissue, or PBMCs (not recorded which). CDR3 loop: CSVAVQWLQETQYF. DNA for the CDR3: TGCAGCGTTGCCGTGCAGTGGCTTCAAGAGACCCAGTACTTC. Supplemented by reference TRBV29-1 and TRBJ2-5, the full variable domain reads SAVISQKPSRDICQRGTSLTIQCQVDSQVTMMFWYRQQPGQSLTLIATANQGSEATYESGFVIDKFPISRPNLTFSTLTVSNMSPEDSSIYLCSVAVQWLQETQYFGPGTRLLVL.